This T cell receptor beta chain was found in a study of blood T cells in healthy people across ages. Trimming removed 4 bases at V and 2 bases at J, with 11 bases between. Germline values: CDR1 DFQATT, CDR2 SNEGSKA (reference sequence). The CDR3 runs 13 residues. Primed by a sample-barcoded 5' primer and a J-beta primer mix, a second PCR proceeded for about 6 to 12 cycles. Every individual sample yielded 2.5 million or more paired-end reads (each containing CDR3). TCRdb reprocessed the 5' RACE reads with MiXCR, giving one entry per CDR3 protein. This sample has 1.5 million to 1.9 million distinct CDR3 sequences; around 40% occur once, and the top ten carry about 4.1%. This clonotype has more than one count but fewer than ten.

The sequenced sample was blood. The clonotype originates from a woman younger than 30 in good health. J is TRBJ1-2 and V is TRBV20-1, with D unclear. The CDR3 is CSATQTGNYGYTF. For the CDR3, the DNA is TGCAGTGCTACCCAGACGGGGAACTATGGCTACACCTTC.